A selection of T cell receptor beta chains follows, all from one sample in a study of CD8+ T cells in alopecia areata. The method was immunoSEQ multiplex PCR; TCRdb's version includes in-frame clones alone and lacks a portion of them. Among about 200,000 clones, around 62% were seen once, and the ten largest hold 0.45%. The sample in question was CD4+ T cells sorted from blood, obtained at week 0. These receptors all come from a human donor with alopecia areata. Each CDR3 is given without its conserved first and last residue. Size is omitted from some rows. Given values are once, few, many or a class for expanded clones.

clone size,J gene,V gene,CDR3 protein
NA,TRBJ1-2,TRBV6-5,ASGQGGTGYYGYT
many,TRBJ2-4,TRBV13,ASSLFTSEKNIQY
NA,TRBJ2-7,TRBV27,ASTSLRAGGYEQY
NA,TRBJ2-1,TRBV18,ASSVVSYNEQF
few,TRBJ2-4,TRBV29-1,SVDAPSGNIQY
NA,TRBJ2-7,TRBV10-3,AISESGTGPYEQY
NA,TRBJ1-5,TRBV30,AWRAPGSNQPQH
NA,TRBJ1-1,TRBV5-1,ASSLVILSLTANTEAF
NA,TRBJ1-2,TRBV10-2,ASSEMGRLNYGYT
NA,TRBJ1-2,TRBV29-1,SVTRAPESYT
NA,TRBJ2-3,TRBV4-1,ASSQDAAGASTDTQY
NA,TRBJ2-7,TRBV30,AWSPGTVSYEQY
NA,TRBJ1-2,TRBV27,ASSLTTRVGFYGYT
NA,TRBJ1-2,TRBV5-6,ASSLMGYGYT
NA,TRBJ2-6,TRBV6-1,ASNRGSGANVLT
NA,TRBJ2-2,TRBV29-1,SDAPANTGELF
NA,TRBJ1-5,TRBV30,AWSGGGDQPQH
NA,TRBJ1-4,TRBV30,AWSKTDNEKLF
NA,TRBJ2-1,TRBV5-1,ASSWGGGSSYNEQF
NA,TRBJ2-7,TRBV19,ASSIDLRSGTYEQY
few,TRBJ2-7,TRBV6-6,ASSNTGRGNSYEQY
NA,TRBJ1-5,TRBV4-1,ASSHPPGNQPQH
few,TRBJ2-6,TRBV4-2,ASSQEGLATSGANVLT
few,TRBJ1-1,TRBV7-9,ASSLGANTEAF
NA,TRBJ1-1,TRBV5-6,ASSFGTGVVRTEAF
NA,TRBJ2-3,TRBV7-9,ASSRRRTSTDTQY
few,TRBJ2-3,TRBV7-2,ASSLFSGSGTDTQY
NA,TRBJ1-4,TRBV30,AWSRGREKLF
NA,TRBJ2-4,TRBV7-9,ASSLLPTGPLAKNIQY
NA,TRBJ2-3,TRBV29-1,SAIRTTGTDTQY
NA,TRBJ2-5,TRBV5-4,ASSLPGTGETQY
NA,TRBJ1-6,TRBV5-4,ASSLRDSPLH
NA,TRBJ2-7,TRBV7-9,ASSLSGGRTSYEQY
few,TRBJ2-5,TRBV4-1,ASSQDGASGYQETQY
NA,TRBJ2-7,TRBV11-2,ASSVGQGKGHYEQY
NA,TRBJ1-2,TRBV29-1,SGGTASGYT
NA,TRBJ2-3,TRBV4-1,ASSHGGAETDTQY
NA,TRBJ2-4,TRBV27,ASSFTQTLAKNIQY
NA,TRBJ2-3,TRBV7-2,ASSPMGLAKDTQY
few,TRBJ2-7,TRBV11-2,ASSLTSGSSYEQY
few,TRBJ1-1,TRBV7-9,ASSLGSGPEAF
NA,TRBJ1-2,TRBV27,ASSPRGGVIAYGYT
NA,TRBJ1-2,TRBV7-9,ASTPGARGLYT
few,TRBJ2-7,TRBV7-9,ASSPSGGYEQY
few,TRBJ2-7,TRBV20-1,SAEDRYEQY
NA,TRBJ1-2,TRBV30,ALTQPASGYT
NA,TRBJ1-6,TRBV6-5,ASRLANSPLH
NA,TRBJ1-4,TRBV19,ASSIGTGPEKLF
NA,TRBJ1-1,TRBV25-1,ASSEGYLNTEAF
NA,TRBJ1-1,TRBV18,ASSPPILRGEAF
NA,TRBJ2-5,TRBV10-3,AVQTGTTETQY
many,TRBJ2-3,TRBV7-2,ASSLSDTQY
NA,TRBJ2-1,TRBV9,ASSVMLASEQF
NA,TRBJ1-2,TRBV29-1,SVAMILQRINYGYT
few,TRBJ1-5,TRBV11-2,ASSSTGPQH
NA,TRBJ1-5,TRBV5-6,ASSFLGGQPQH
NA,TRBJ1-1,TRBV29-1,SVTSRVGDTEAF
NA,TRBJ1-4,TRBV5-1,ASSPEAGQEYLEKLF
NA,TRBJ1-5,TRBV30,AWSAGANQPQH